Listed here are 27 T cell receptor beta chains from one sample, sequenced in a study of OX40 agonist ivuxolimab in advanced cancers. The table came from immunoSEQ multiplex PCR; TCRdb's copy has only in-frame clones and leaves some out. The sample has fewer than 50,000 clones, 82% seen once; the top ten hold roughly 7.1%. Sequenced material: CD4+ or CD8+ T cells sorted from blood, taken in a trial of the OX40 agonist ivuxolimab. The receptors come from an adult with an advanced solid tumor such as melanoma, head and neck, liver or kidney cancer.

This clone was counted between two and nine times. J is TRBJ1-5 and V is TRBV7-9; D may be TRBD1 (6 bases). The CDR3 contains 14 residues. Germline CDR1 reads SEHNR; CDR2 reads FQNEAQ (reference sequence). Trimming removed 5 bases at V and 4 bases at J, with 12 bases between. CDR3 amino acids: CASSPVQGNQPQHF. The CDR3 DNA sequence: TGTGCCAGCAGCCCGGTCCAGGGGAATCAGCCCCAGCATTTT.

The chain couples TRBV4-3 to TRBJ2-1, with TRBD2 identical over 9 bases. J lost 7 bases, V lost 2 bases, and 6 bases had no gene match. Germline CDR1 LGHNA, CDR2 YSLEER. The CDR3 length is 15 residues. CDR3 bases: TGCGCCAGCAGCCAATGGGGCGGGAGGGCAAATGAGCAGTTCTTC. As protein: CASSQWGGRANEQFF.

A few counts support this clone. The rearrangement links TRBV5-4 to TRBJ1-2; 10 nucleotides agree with TRBD1. With V trimmed by 5 bases and J by 13 bases, 17 bases remained unmatched. The CDR3 runs 15 residues. Germline-derived CDR1 and CDR2 are SGHNT and YYREEE (reference sequence). This CDR3 reads CASSLTSGTGAQFTF. The CDR3 coding sequence is TGTGCCAGCAGTCTGACCTCGGGGACAGGGGCTCAGTTCACCTTC.

The chain employs TRBV2 and TRBJ2-2; D possibly corresponds to TRBD2 (7 bases). CDR3 length: 16 residues. Trimming took 4 bases from V and 5 from J, leaving 17 bases between them. Germline assignment: CDR1 SNHLY and CDR2 FYNNEI. The CDR3 here is CASSAYRGARTGELFF. The DNA of the CDR3 is TGTGCCAGCAGTGCGTATCGGGGGGCGCGTACCGGGGAGCTGTTTTTT.

CDR3 nucleotides: TGTGCCTGGAGTATGCTGGAACCCTACGAGCAGTACTTC. Its translation is CAWSMLEPYEQYF. V usage is TRBV30 and J usage is TRBJ2-7; D remains ambiguous. The CDR3 is made up of 13 amino acids. Deletions cut 2 bases from V and 2 bases from J, with 10 bases between. CDR1 and CDR2 (germline): GTSNPN, SVGIG (reference sequence).

The chain is built from TRBV19 and TRBJ2-1; 8 nucleotides agree with TRBD2. CDR1 LNHDA and CDR2 SQIVND come from the germline V gene (reference sequence). The CDR3 has 15 amino acids. Trimming cost V 2 bases and J 1 base; bases outside gene matches: 1. CDR3 in amino acids: CASSISGGSYNEQFF. DNA for the CDR3: TGTGCCAGTAGTATAAGCGGGGGATCCTACAATGAGCAGTTCTTC.

The V gene is TRBV7-2, the J gene TRBJ2-7; 10 bases align to TRBD2. Looked up from germline, CDR1 is SGHTA and CDR2 is FQGNSA. CDR3 length equals 17 residues. The J segment lost 5 bases and the V segment lost 1 base, leaving 11 bases of the junction unmatched. In DNA form, the CDR3 reads TGTGCCAGCAGCTTAGATCTTTCAGCGGGAGGGCTGGACGAGCAGTACTTC. This gives the protein CASSLDLSAGGLDEQYF.

V gene TRBV5-6 combines with J gene TRBJ1-1; 8 nucleotides line up with TRBD1. The CDR3 is made up of 16 amino acids. Germline CDR1 and CDR2: SGHDT and YYEEEE. J gave up 4 bases and V 2 bases, and 10 bases lay outside the gene matches. The CDR3: CASSFGTGSSVTEAFF. The CDR3 DNA is TGTGCCAGCAGCTTTGGGACAGGCAGTTCGGTCACTGAAGCTTTCTTT.

This clone was counted between two and nine times. This chain joins TRBV19 and TRBJ1-2; 7 bases match TRBD1. CDR3 length equals 14 residues. V gave up 5 bases and J gave up 1 base; unmatched junction bases: 4. Per germline, CDR1 LNHDA and CDR2 SQIVND (reference sequence). The CDR3: CASSGTEINYGYTF. The CDR3 region has the DNA TGTGCCAGTAGTGGGACAGAGATTAACTATGGCTACACCTTC.

The rearrangement links TRBV11-3 to TRBJ1-3; no definite D call. With 1 base removed from V and 3 bases from J, the gap between germline ends came to 10 bases. In germline, CDR1 is SGHNT, CDR2 YENEEA. The CDR3 length is 15 residues. The CDR3: CASSLGTSLGNTIYF. The CDR3 DNA is TGTGCCAGCAGCTTAGGGACCTCCCTTGGAAACACCATATATTTT.

The CDR3 is CASSPPLAAFF. CDR3 nucleotide sequence: TGTGCCAGCAGCCCCCCGCTGGCGGCTTTCTTT. The chain has TRBV21-1 and TRBJ1-1. TRBV21-1 is termed a pseudogene. The CDR3 covers 11 residues.

The rearrangement links TRBV5-6 to TRBJ2-7, with D unresolved. V lost 3 bases to trimming and J lost 6 bases, with 10 bases between them. Germline V gene sequence: CDR1 SGHDT, CDR2 YYEEEE. The CDR3 is made up of 12 amino acids. CDR3 region: CASSSTLTEQYF. CDR3 in DNA: TGTGCCAGCAGCTCGACACTTACCGAGCAGTACTTC.

The rearrangement uses TRBV2 and TRBJ2-3, with D unclear. CDR3 size: 12 residues. CDR1 and CDR2 (germline): SNHLY, FYNNEI. The V end lost 7 bases, the J end lost 2 bases, and 7 bases lay between the germline ends. This CDR3 is CASNTDTDTQYF. The CDR3 DNA reads TGTGCCAGCAATACAGACACAGATACGCAGTATTTT.

The chain employs TRBV5-1 and TRBJ2-7; 7 nucleotides match TRBD2. The CDR3 runs 13 residues. The germline CDR1 and CDR2 sequences are SGHRS and YFSETQ. The CDR3 loop is CASQSGAGYEQYF. CDR3 in DNA: TGCGCTTCACAGAGCGGGGCCGGGTACGAGCAGTACTTC. Full variable domain (rest looked up from reference TRBV5-1 and TRBJ2-7): KAGVTQTPRYLIKTRGQQVTLSCSPISGHRSVSWYQQTPGQGLQFLFEYFSETQRNKGNFPGRFSGRQFSNSRSEMNVSTLELGDSALYLCASQSGAGYEQYFGPGTRLTVT.

This clone appeared a few times. The rearrangement joins TRBV7-9 to TRBJ1-6, with no clear D. V was cut by 4 bases and J by 5 bases, with 9 bases left in between. The CDR3 contains 14 residues. Germline lookup yields CDR1 SEHNR and CDR2 FQNEAQ (reference sequence). CDR3 in amino acids: CASSSDGNNSPLHF. The CDR3 DNA reads as TGTGCCAGCAGCTCGGACGGAAATAATTCACCCCTCCACTTT.

Concerning this clone itself: No conserved phenylalanine or tryptophan ends this CDR3, so it is likely a read error. The CDR3 loop reads CASSLVTTNYGYTL. CDR3 DNA: TGCGCCAGCAGCTTGGTGACCACTAACTATGGCTACACCCTC. The V gene is TRBV5-1, the J gene TRBJ1-2, with D hard to call. The CDR3 is 14 amino acids. The germline gives CDR1 SGHRS, CDR2 YFSETQ. The V end lost 0 bases, the J end lost 0 bases, and 6 bases lay between the germline ends.

V is TRBV6-5 and J is TRBJ1-6; 7 positions match TRBD1. CDR1 is MNHEY and CDR2 is SVGAGI in the germline V gene. V lost 6 bases and J lost 7; bases outside the gene matches: 9. This CDR3 region has 15 residues. This CDR3 is CASRPQGDRNSPLHF. CDR3 DNA sequence: TGTGCCAGCAGACCTCAGGGGGACAGAAATTCACCCCTCCACTTT.

This clone was seen a few times. This rearrangement joins TRBV6-5 to TRBJ2-2, with D tentatively TRBD1 (6 bases). The CDR3 contains 16 residues. The ends were cut back, 2 bases at V and 0 bases at J, with 10 bases in the middle. CDR1 is MNHEY, CDR2 SVGAGI, per germline. The CDR3 DNA reads as TGTGCCAGCAGTTACGGGACATTCGCGAACACCGGGGAGCTGTTTTTT. Amino acids: CASSYGTFANTGELFF.

This chain joins TRBV2 and TRBJ2-6; tentatively, D is TRBD1 or TRBD2 (5 bases each). The CDR3 has 15 residues. V lost 7 bases to trimming and J lost 3 bases, with 13 bases between them. Per germline, CDR1 SNHLY and CDR2 FYNNEI. CDR3 coding DNA: TGTGCCAGCAATTCAGGGAGCTTTGGGGCCAACGTCCTGACTTTC. It translates to CASNSGSFGANVLTF.

The rearrangement joins TRBV27 to TRBJ2-1, with D maybe TRBD2 (6 bases). Germline CDR1 MNHEY, CDR2 SMNVEV (reference sequence). The V end was cut by 5 bases, the J end by 7 bases, with 18 bases between. The CDR3 contains 15 residues. The CDR3 coding sequence is TGTGCCAGCAGTCCGTACCCTAGCGCGGGAAATGAGCAGTTCTTC. Translating it yields CASSPYPSAGNEQFF.

The gene calls are TRBV27 and TRBJ1-1; no definite D call. The CDR3 is 15 residues long. Germline-derived CDR1 and CDR2 are MNHEY and SMNVEV (reference sequence). Trimming removed 8 bases from V and 1 base from J, with 17 bases in between. CDR3 sequence: CASSLADGWNTEAFF. The DNA for the CDR3 is TGTGCCAGCTCCCTAGCAGACGGATGGAACACTGAAGCTTTCTTT.

The chain joins TRBV7-2 to TRBJ2-7; possible D gene TRBD1, 7 bases. The CDR3 has 15 residues. V was shortened by 6 bases and J by 1 base, with 16 bases between the two germline ends. Germline V CDR1 and CDR2: SGHTA, FQGNSA. CDR3 region: CASRQAGGGSYEQYF. In DNA, the CDR3 is TGTGCCAGCAGACAAGCAGGGGGAGGTTCCTACGAGCAGTACTTC.

This sequence joins TRBV11-3 and TRBJ2-2, with D unclear. CDR3 length: 12 residues. The V gene lost 8 bases and the J gene lost 0 bases, with 4 bases spanning the gap. Per the germline V gene, CDR1 is SGHNT and CDR2 is YENEEA. The CDR3 nucleotides are TGTGCCAGCGGGGCGAACACCGGGGAGCTGTTTTTT. Encoded protein: CASGANTGELFF.

The V and J genes are TRBV2 and TRBJ2-7; 11 bases line up with TRBD1. The CDR3 has 15 residues. J gave up 5 bases and V 6 bases, and 9 bases lay outside the gene matches. CDR1 is SNHLY and CDR2 is FYNNEI in the germline V gene. For the CDR3, the DNA is TGTGCCAGCAGCGCCGGGACAGGGGGGATCGACGAGCAGTACTTC. It specifies CASSAGTGGIDEQYF.

This CDR3 is CASSLGVNQPQHF. CDR3 in DNA: TGTGCCAGCAGCTTGGGGGTCAATCAGCCCCAGCATTTT. This sequence joins TRBV5-6 and TRBJ1-5; D ambiguous. Per germline, CDR1 SGHDT and CDR2 YYEEEE. The CDR3 is 13 residues long. Trimming cost V 0 bases and J 3 bases, with 4 bases left between them. Full variable domain (missing parts from reference TRBV5-6 and TRBJ1-5): DAGVTQSPTHLIKTRGQQVTLRCSPKSGHDTVSWYQQALGQGPQFIFQYYEEEERQRGNFPDRFSGHQFPNYSSELNVNALLLGDSALYLCASSLGVNQPQHFGDGTRLSIL.

The chain is built from TRBV12-5 and TRBJ2-6; D unresolved. Looked up from germline, CDR1 is LGHNT and CDR2 is FRNRAP. V was shortened by 7 bases and J by 0 bases, with 7 bases between the two germline ends. This CDR3 is 14 amino acids long. CDR3 sequence: CASALGSGANVLTF. For the CDR3, the DNA is TGTGCTAGTGCTTTAGGCTCTGGGGCCAACGTCCTGACTTTC. Combining the CDR3 with reference TRBV12-5 and TRBJ2-6 gives the whole variable domain DARVTQTPRHKVTEMGQEVTMRCQPILGHNTVFWYRQTMMQGLELLAYFRNRAPLDDSGMPKDRFSAEMPDATLATLKIQPSEPRDSAVYFCASALGSGANVLTFGAGSRLTVL.

The rearrangement links TRBV30 to TRBJ1-6, with 7 bases identical to TRBD1. The ends lost 6 bases at V and 9 bases at J; junction bases unmatched: 8. The V gene's germline CDR1 is GTSNPN and CDR2 SVGIG (reference sequence). The CDR3 length is 13 residues. CDR3: CACQGGYGSPLHF. The DNA of the CDR3 is TGTGCCTGCCAGGGGGGGTATGGTTCACCCCTCCACTTT.